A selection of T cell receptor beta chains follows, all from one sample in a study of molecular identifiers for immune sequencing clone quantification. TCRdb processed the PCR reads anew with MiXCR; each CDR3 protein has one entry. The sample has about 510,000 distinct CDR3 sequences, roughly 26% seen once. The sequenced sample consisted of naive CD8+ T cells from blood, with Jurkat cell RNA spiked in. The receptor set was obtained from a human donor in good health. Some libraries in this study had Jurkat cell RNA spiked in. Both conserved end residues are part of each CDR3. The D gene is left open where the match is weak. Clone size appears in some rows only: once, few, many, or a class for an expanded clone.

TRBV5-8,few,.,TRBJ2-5,CASSPGAGPYQETQYF,TGTGCCAGCAGCCCTGGGGCAGGGCCGTACCAAGAGACCCAGTACTTC
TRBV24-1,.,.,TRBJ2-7,CATSRPHNNYEQHF,TGTGCCACCAGTCGGCCACATAACAACTACGAGCAGCACTTC
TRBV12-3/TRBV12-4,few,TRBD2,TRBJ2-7,CASSVRLAGAYEQYF,TGTGCCAGCAGCGTCAGACTAGCGGGAGCCTACGAGCAGTACTTC
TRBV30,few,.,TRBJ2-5,CAWRQSQYQETQYF,TGTGCCTGGAGACAGAGCCAGTACCAAGAGACCCAGTACTTC
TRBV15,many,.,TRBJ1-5,CATSTRDANQPQHF,TGTGCCACCAGCACCCGGGACGCTAATCAGCCCCAGCATTTT
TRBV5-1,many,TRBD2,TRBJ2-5,CASSSRTSRQETQYF,TGCGCCAGCAGCTCCCGGACTAGCAGGCAAGAGACCCAGTACTTC
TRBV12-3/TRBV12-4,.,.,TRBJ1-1,CASINQQGGTGAFF,TGTGCCAGCATTAATCAACAGGGTGGGACTGGAGCTTTCTTT
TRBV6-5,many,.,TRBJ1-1,CASGAGVYTEAFF,TGTGCCAGCGGGGCAGGGGTGTACACTGAAGCTTTCTTT
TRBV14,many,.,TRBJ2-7,CASSQVGRSEQYF,TGTGCCAGCAGCCAAGTCGGTCGCTCCGAGCAGTACTTC
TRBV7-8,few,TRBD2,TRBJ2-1,CASSLARGTEQFF,TGTGCCAGCAGCTTAGCGCGGGGGACTGAGCAGTTCTTC
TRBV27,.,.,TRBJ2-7,CASSTATWSYYYEQYF,TGTGCCAGCAGTACCGCGACATGGAGTTATTACTACGAGCAGTACTTC